These T cell receptor beta chains were read from a single sample in a study of OX40 agonist ivuxolimab in advanced cancers. Using immunoSEQ multiplex PCR, the repertoire was profiled, and TCRdb retains in-frame clones only, with some absent. The sample includes roughly 35,000 clones, about 81% of them seen just once. Sequencing used CD4+ or CD8+ T cells sorted from blood, obtained in a trial of the OX40 agonist ivuxolimab. The origin of the receptors is an adult with an advanced solid tumor such as melanoma, head and neck, liver or kidney cancer. CDR3s leave out the opening cysteine and the closing phenylalanine or tryptophan. The order of the fields is V gene, clone size, J gene, CDR3 protein. Some rows have no size entry. The others give once, few or many, or a class for an expanded clone.

v_call: TRBV9
clone_size: .
j_call: TRBJ2-7
cdr3_aa: ASSPTTNPTGEQY

v_call: TRBV2
clone_size: few
j_call: TRBJ1-2
cdr3_aa: ASRLGTGGASGYT

v_call: TRBV28
clone_size: .
j_call: TRBJ1-3
cdr3_aa: ASSLRTGPSGNTIY

v_call: TRBV9
clone_size: .
j_call: TRBJ2-2
cdr3_aa: ASSVRQGSRAGELF

v_call: TRBV11-2
clone_size: .
j_call: TRBJ2-1
cdr3_aa: ASSSRSGPSYNEQF

v_call: TRBV6-5
clone_size: .
j_call: TRBJ2-3
cdr3_aa: ASRQRDSYYTQY

v_call: TRBV9
clone_size: .
j_call: TRBJ2-2
cdr3_aa: ASSAGLAGARTGELF

v_call: TRBV4-3
clone_size: .
j_call: TRBJ1-1
cdr3_aa: ASSQDSGGQGLGAF

v_call: TRBV5-6
clone_size: .
j_call: TRBJ2-7
cdr3_aa: ASSFNQAVNYEQY

v_call: TRBV28
clone_size: few
j_call: TRBJ1-1
cdr3_aa: ASSLSGSMNTEAF

v_call: TRBV13
clone_size: .
j_call: TRBJ1-3
cdr3_aa: ASSGPGSGNTIY